This T cell receptor beta chain originates from a study of T-cell reconstitution after alpha-beta-depleted transplantation in children. Findings of the study overall: Diversity and T-cell counts at one year after transplant derived mostly from new T cells.

Trimming shortened V by 0 bases and J by 6 bases, and 8 bases separated the two germline ends. Germline CDR1 and CDR2: MNHEY and SMNVEV (reference sequence). The CDR3 runs to 13 residues. During its preparation, the TCRbeta library received unique molecular identifiers. Each CDR3 protein gets one entry after TCRdb re-called the PCR reads with MiXCR. The sample includes just over 950,000 distinct CDR3 sequences, less than 30% of them seen just once. This clonotype was detected a few times. The antigen is undetermined. The TCR sequence derives from a boy under two years old who had a stem cell transplant for SCID, so the T cells may come from the graft donor. The V gene is TRBV27, the J gene TRBJ1-2; no clear D. The material was PBMCs, mostly from graft donor cells, obtained 360 days after TCRalphabeta/CD19-depleted stem cell transplant. The CDR3 here is CASSLSRADGYTF. CDR3 DNA sequence: TGTGCCAGCAGTTTATCGCGTGCTGATGGCTACACCTTC.